These 29 T cell receptor beta chains came from one sample sequenced in a study of graft-versus-host responses after intestinal transplantation (dated by TCRdb to the early 2020s). No antigens are known for them. Libraries were prepared through the immunoSEQ multiplex PCR assay. Held by TCRdb, this immuneACCESS table contains in-frame sequences only and omits some clones. Under half of the omission traces to an unresolved V gene where checked; the cause of the rest is unknown. The sample has 75,000 to 100,000 clones on record, 90% to 95% of them singletons. The ten largest clones take up around 0.49% of the sample. The label giving this sample's time point can be read as: cells obtained before transplantation from donor or recipient. Sequenced material: unstimulated CD8+ T cells sorted from spleen or lymph node cells, taken before intestinal transplant. These receptors were obtained from a human donor who received an intestinal transplant.

The chain is built from TRBV5-1 and TRBJ2-3, with D perhaps TRBD2 (5 bases). The germline gives CDR1 SGHRS, CDR2 YFSETQ. This CDR3 spans 16 amino acids. V lost 4 bases and J lost 0, with 15 bases in between. CDR3 loop: CASSAMDFTSTDTQYF. Written as DNA, the CDR3 is TGCGCCAGCAGCGCGATGGACTTCACTAGCACAGATACGCAGTATTTT.

The V and J genes are TRBV30 and TRBJ2-7, with a tentative D call TRBD1 (6 bases). The ends were cut back, 2 bases at V and 4 bases at J, with 12 bases in the middle. The CDR3 covers 13 residues. Germline V gives CDR1 GTSNPN, CDR2 SVGIG (reference sequence). For the CDR3, the DNA is TGTGCCTGGAGTTCAGGGGCAGGGTACGAGCAGTACTTC. It translates to CAWSSGAGYEQYF. Complete variable domain (other parts from reference TRBV30 and TRBJ2-7): SQTIHQWPATLVQPVGSPLSLECTVEGTSNPNLYWYRQAAGRGLQLLFYSVGIGQISSEVPQNLSASRPQDRQFILSSKKLLLSDSGFYLCAWSSGAGYEQYFGPGTRLTVT.

The chain couples TRBV5-8 to TRBJ2-3; D possibly corresponds to TRBD1 (6 bases). The V and J ends lost 8 bases and 2 bases respectively, with 18 bases between them. This CDR3 region has 15 residues. Germline assignment: CDR1 SGHTS and CDR2 YDEGEE. The CDR3 here is CARQLNRDLTDTQYF. The CDR3, as DNA: TGTGCCAGACAACTGAACAGGGACCTCACAGATACGCAGTATTTT.

The rearrangement joins TRBV29-1 to TRBJ2-7; 7 bases map to TRBD1. Germline CDR1 reads SQVTM; CDR2 reads ANQGSEA. The CDR3 is made up of 12 amino acids. The CDR3 DNA reads as TGCAGTTTTACAGGGGTAACCTACGAGCAGTACTTC. Protein sequence: CSFTGVTYEQYF.

The V and J genes are TRBV7-2 and TRBJ1-1; perhaps TRBD1 as D (5 bases). The germline gives CDR1 SGHTA, CDR2 FQGNSA. V lost 1 base and J 7 bases, leaving 13 bases between the germline ends. The CDR3 runs 14 residues. The CDR3 region is CASSLEAGLFEAFF. For the CDR3, the DNA is TGTGCCAGCAGCTTAGAGGCAGGGCTATTTGAAGCTTTCTTT.

V and J are TRBV9 and TRBJ1-2; perhaps TRBD1 as D (5 bases). Trimming took 3 bases from V and 2 from J, leaving 8 bases between them. The CDR3 is 13 residues long. Germline V lookup: CDR1 SGDLS, CDR2 YYNGEE. CDR3 DNA: TGTGCCAGCAGCGCCCCAGGGAACTATGGCTACACCTTC. Its protein is CASSAPGNYGYTF.

This sequence joins TRBV6-4 and TRBJ1-1, with 10 bases that match TRBD1. The CDR3 sequence is 14 residues long. Losses at the gene ends were 6 bases for V and 4 bases for J; bases not matched to a gene: 5. The germline V gene encodes CDR1 MRHNA and CDR2 SNTAGT. CDR3 loop: CASRPGQGFTEAFF. Written as DNA, the CDR3 is TGTGCCAGCAGACCGGGACAGGGGTTCACTGAAGCTTTCTTT.

The chain is built from TRBV30 and TRBJ2-4; D may be TRBD2 (6 bases). This CDR3 comprises 12 residues. Trimming left V 2 bases short and J 5 bases short, with 7 bases between. From germline, CDR1 is GTSNPN and CDR2 SVGIG (reference sequence). CDR3 in DNA: TGTGCCTGGAGTTGGGAGGAAAACATTCAGTACTTC. Its protein is CAWSWEENIQYF.

The V gene is TRBV19, the J gene TRBJ2-2, with unresolved D. Trimming removed 7 bases from V and 4 bases from J, with 4 bases in between. The length of the CDR3 is 11 residues. Germline V CDR1 and CDR2: LNHDA, SQIVND (reference sequence). The CDR3 loop reads CASTSTGELFF. DNA of the CDR3: TGTGCCAGTACGAGCACCGGGGAGCTGTTTTTT.

The chain carries TRBV7-8 and TRBJ2-7; possibly TRBD1 for D (6 bases). In germline, CDR1 is SGHVS, CDR2 FQNEAQ. This CDR3 region has 16 residues. Trimming stripped 5 bases from V and 1 base from J, with 18 bases between. The CDR3 loop reads CASSPPGAGISYEQYF. The DNA of the CDR3 is TGTGCCAGCAGCCCACCAGGGGCAGGGATATCCTACGAGCAGTACTTC.

The chain employs TRBV9 and TRBJ2-1; TRBD2 aligns across 8 bases. The CDR3 length is 18 residues. The junction had 10 bases not matched to a gene; V was cut back by 0 bases and J by 2 bases. CDR1 is SGDLS and CDR2 is YYNGEE in the germline V gene. The CDR3 sequence is CASSVAGSGSVAYNEQFF. DNA for the CDR3: TGTGCCAGCAGCGTAGCGGGCAGCGGGAGCGTCGCCTACAATGAGCAGTTCTTC. Full variable domain (remainder filled in from reference TRBV9 and TRBJ2-1): DSGVTQTPKHLITATGQRVTLRCSPRSGDLSVYWYQQSLDQGLQFLIQYYNGEERAKGNILERFSAQQFPDLHSELNLSSLELGDSALYFCASSVAGSGSVAYNEQFFGPGTRLTVL.

The rearrangement uses TRBV4-3 and TRBJ2-1; D is perhaps TRBD2 (7 bases). The CDR3 is made up of 17 amino acids. Trimming pared 5 bases from V and 4 bases from J, leaving 21 bases between. In germline, CDR1 is LGHNA, CDR2 YSLEER. Here the CDR3 DNA reads TGCGCCAGCAGCAAGGGACTTGCGGGGGCACCTTACAATGAGCAGTTCTTC. Amino acid sequence: CASSKGLAGAPYNEQFF.

The V gene is TRBV27, the J gene TRBJ2-3; 8 bases map to TRBD2. The germline V gene encodes CDR1 MNHEY and CDR2 SMNVEV (reference sequence). Trimming removed 5 bases from V and 5 bases from J; junction bases left unmatched: 12. The length of the CDR3 is 16 residues. Here the CDR3 reads CASSTPGRAVVDTQYF. CDR3 coding DNA: TGTGCCAGCAGTACCCCCGGGAGGGCCGTGGTAGATACGCAGTATTTT.

This clone came up once. The chain is built from TRBV2 and TRBJ2-7, with 14 nucleotides matching TRBD2. The junction had 9 bases not matched to a gene; V was cut back by 5 bases and J by 6 bases. Germline CDR1 is SNHLY and CDR2 is FYNNEI. The CDR3 contains 16 residues. CDR3 sequence (DNA): TGTGCCAGCAGTCAGATAGGACTAGCGGGAGGAAGCGAGCAGTACTTC. As protein: CASSQIGLAGGSEQYF.

V and J are TRBV29-1 and TRBJ2-1, with 8 bases matching TRBD1. This CDR3 is 16 amino acids long. Trimming removed 3 bases from V and 2 bases from J; junction bases left unmatched: 9. Looked up from germline, CDR1 is SQVTM and CDR2 is ANQGSEA. CDR3 region: CSVEPQGARTYNEQFF. The CDR3 DNA reads as TGCAGCGTTGAGCCGCAGGGGGCTCGGACCTACAATGAGCAGTTCTTC.

This chain connects TRBV4-1 to TRBJ2-7; TRBD2 matches at 7 bases. The germline V gene has CDR1 MGHRA and CDR2 YSYEKL. V was pared by 1 base and J by 4 bases, with 19 bases of the junction left unmatched. This CDR3 is 19 amino acids long. DNA of the CDR3: TGCGCCAGCAGCCAAGCTTACCCCCGACTACAGCGGGAAGGGTACGAGCAGTACTTC. Translation gives CASSQAYPRLQREGYEQYF.

The sample holds one count of this clone. CDR3 sequence reads: CASSLSPGLDEQFF. CDR3 DNA sequence: TGTGCCAGCAGTCTCTCCCCAGGGTTGGATGAGCAGTTCTTC. The chain uses TRBV27 and TRBJ2-1, with a tentative D call TRBD1 (5 bases). V lost 5 bases to trimming and J lost 8 bases, with 16 bases between them. Looked up from germline, CDR1 is MNHEY and CDR2 is SMNVEV (reference sequence). The CDR3 consists of 14 residues.

This clone was recorded only once. The V gene is TRBV5-5, the J gene TRBJ2-5; D is uncertain. Matching the DNA end better, TRBJ2-7 makes the J call doubtful. CDR3 length equals 13 residues. In germline, CDR1 is SGHKS, CDR2 YYEKEE (reference sequence). CDR3 nucleotide sequence: TGTGCCAGCAGCTTGATGCTCCACTACGAGCAGTACTTC. As protein: CASSLMLHYEQYF.

V gene TRBV19 combines with J gene TRBJ1-1; a weak D match, TRBD1 (6 bases). The CDR3 extends over 12 amino acids. The germline V and J ends were trimmed by 5 bases and 7 bases, with 11 bases remaining between them. The germline CDR1 and CDR2 sequences are LNHDA and SQIVND (reference sequence). The CDR3 nucleotides are TGTGCCAGTAGTGGACAGAAAATTGAAGCTTTCTTT. This sequence encodes CASSGQKIEAFF.

V is TRBV7-9 and J is TRBJ2-1; 7 bases map to TRBD1. V lost 2 bases, J lost 7 bases, and 14 bases stayed unmatched. Germline V gene sequence: CDR1 SEHNR, CDR2 FQNEAQ (reference sequence). The CDR3 has 17 residues. In nucleotides, the CDR3 is TGTGCCAGCAGCTTACGTTCGACAGGGCTAAGTAAGAATGAGCAGTTCTTC. Translated, it gives CASSLRSTGLSKNEQFF.

V and J are TRBV7-8 and TRBJ2-5, with D perhaps TRBD2 (5 bases). V lost 1 base, J lost 2 bases, and 8 bases lay in between. Germline V CDR1 and CDR2: SGHVS, FQNEAQ. The CDR3 length is 14 residues. CDR3 coding DNA: TGTGCCAGCAGCTTAGAACGGGGTCAAGAGACCCAGTACTTC. Protein: CASSLERGQETQYF.

This chain connects TRBV18 to TRBJ2-5, with D possibly being TRBD2 (5 bases). The CDR3 contains 18 residues. From germline, CDR1 is KGHSH and CDR2 LQKENI. V lost 1 base and J 3 bases, leaving 21 bases between the germline ends. The CDR3 region is CASSPRLPSYSGKETQYF. In DNA form, the CDR3 reads TGTGCCAGCTCACCACGGCTCCCTAGCTACAGTGGGAAAGAGACCCAGTACTTC.

This rearrangement joins TRBV6-1 to TRBJ1-4; a possible D gene is TRBD1 (5 bases). The V end lost 1 base, the J end lost 0 bases, and 15 bases lay between the germline ends. CDR1 is MNHNS, CDR2 SASEGT, per germline. The CDR3 consists of 18 residues. The CDR3 region is CASSEGGGALATNEKLFF. The CDR3 coding sequence is TGTGCCAGCAGTGAAGGGGGAGGGGCCCTTGCAACTAATGAAAAACTGTTTTTT.

This chain uses TRBV7-8 with TRBJ2-7; maybe TRBD2 (6 bases). Germline CDR1 is SGHVS and CDR2 is FQNEAQ. V lost 2 bases and J 4 bases, leaving 18 bases between the germline ends. The CDR3 runs to 16 residues. The CDR3, as DNA: TGTGCCAGCAGCTTAATCGGGAACGGGGAGGAATACGAGCAGTACTTC. Translating gives CASSLIGNGEEYEQYF.

The rearrangement uses TRBV27 and TRBJ2-7; perhaps TRBD1 as D (6 bases). V shed 2 bases and J shed 2 bases, with 7 bases lying between them. The CDR3 is 13 residues long. Germline V gene sequence: CDR1 MNHEY, CDR2 SMNVEV (reference sequence). In nucleotides, the CDR3 is TGTGCCAGCAGTTTAGGACAGCCCTACGAGCAGTACTTC. This gives the protein CASSLGQPYEQYF.

This chain connects TRBV6-6 to TRBJ2-5; D unclear. The end of the DNA fits TRBJ2-7 better, so the J call may be wrong. The CDR3 sequence is 13 residues long. CDR1 is MNHNY and CDR2 is SVGAGI in the germline V gene (reference sequence). CDR3 nucleotides: TGTGCCAGCAGTTACGCTCTTTCCTACGAGCAGTACTTC. Encoded protein: CASSYALSYEQYF.

This clone showed up just a few times. CDR3 DNA sequence: TGTGCCAGCTCACCCCGGGACAACTCCTACGAGCAGTACTTC. It codes for CASSPRDNSYEQYF. The V call is TRBV18, the J call TRBJ2-7; D is possibly TRBD1 (6 bases). Trimming stripped 3 bases from V and 0 bases from J, with 9 bases between. Germline CDR1 reads KGHSH; CDR2 reads LQKENI. The CDR3 has 14 residues. The whole variable domain, remainder taken from reference TRBV18 and TRBJ2-7, is NAGVMQNPRHLVRRRGQEARLRCSPMKGHSHVYWYRQLPEEGLKFMVYLQKENIIDESGMPKERFSAEFPKEGPSILRIQQVVRGDSAAYFCASSPRDNSYEQYFGPGTRLTVT.

The chain combines TRBV16 with TRBJ2-1; the D gene is possibly TRBD1 (5 bases). Germline V gene sequence: CDR1 KGHSY, CDR2 FQNENV. The V gene lost 2 bases and the J gene lost 2 bases, with 10 bases spanning the gap. This CDR3 region has 15 residues. This chain's CDR3 is CASSQTQGAYNEQFF. The CDR3 DNA reads TGTGCCAGCAGCCAAACGCAAGGGGCCTACAATGAGCAGTTCTTC. Complete variable domain (other parts from reference TRBV16 and TRBJ2-1): GEEVAQTPKHLVRGEGQKAKLYCAPIKGHSYVFWYQQVLKNEFKFLISFQNENVFDETGMPKERFSAKCLPNSPCSLEIQATKLEDSAVYFCASSQTQGAYNEQFFGPGTRLTVL.

The chain links TRBV7-9 to TRBJ2-7; perhaps TRBD1 as D (5 bases). There are 14 residues in the CDR3. The germline V gene encodes CDR1 SEHNR and CDR2 FQNEAQ (reference sequence). V was pared by 2 bases and J by 3 bases, with 11 bases between. The CDR3 here is CASSLSGAYYEQYF. CDR3 DNA sequence: TGTGCCAGCAGCTTAAGTGGGGCATACTACGAGCAGTACTTC.